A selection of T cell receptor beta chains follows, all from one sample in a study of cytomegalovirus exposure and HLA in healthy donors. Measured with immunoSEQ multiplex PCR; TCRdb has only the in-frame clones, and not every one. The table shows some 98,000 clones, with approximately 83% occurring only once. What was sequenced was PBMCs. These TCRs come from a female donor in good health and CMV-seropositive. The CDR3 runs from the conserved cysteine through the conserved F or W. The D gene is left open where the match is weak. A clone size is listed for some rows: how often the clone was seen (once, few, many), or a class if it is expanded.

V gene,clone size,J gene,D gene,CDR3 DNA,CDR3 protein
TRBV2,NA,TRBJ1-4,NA,TGTGCCAGCAGTGACAGGGGCGATGGTGAAAAACTGTTTTTT,CASSDRGDGEKLFF
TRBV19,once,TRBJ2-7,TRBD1,TGTGCCAGTAGTATAGGAAGGACAGGGGGCTACGAGCAGTACTTC,CASSIGRTGGYEQYF
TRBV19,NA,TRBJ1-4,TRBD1,TGTGCCAGTAGACCCGCCGGGACAGGGGATGATGAAAAACTGTTTTTT,CASRPAGTGDDEKLFF
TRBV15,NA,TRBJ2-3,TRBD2,TGTGCCACCAGCCCCCGGCGGGAGGTGGGAGATACGCAGTATTTT,CATSPRREVGDTQYF
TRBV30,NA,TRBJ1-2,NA,TGTGCCTGGACCGGGACAAACTATGGCTACACCTTC,CAWTGTNYGYTF
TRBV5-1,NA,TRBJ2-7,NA,TGCGCCAGCAGCCTTGGACTAATCAACGAGCAGTACTTC,CASSLGLINEQYF
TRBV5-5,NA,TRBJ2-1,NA,TGTGCCAGCAGCTTGTGGTCCCGCGGGGATAATGAGCAGTTCTTC,CASSLWSRGDNEQFF
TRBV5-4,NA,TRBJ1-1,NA,TGTGCCAGCAGCTTGGAGGCAGGGAACCCTGAAGCTTTCTTT,CASSLEAGNPEAFF
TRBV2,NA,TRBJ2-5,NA,TGTGCCGGACCAAGGGGAGGCCAAGAGACCCAGTACTTC,CAGPRGGQETQYF
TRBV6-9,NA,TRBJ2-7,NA,TGTGCCAGCAGTACAGACTCCTACGAGCAGTACTTC,CASSTDSYEQYF
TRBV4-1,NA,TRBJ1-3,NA,TGCGCCAGCAGCCAAGATTCGTTTGAGGGCGGAAGCTCTGGAAACACCATATATTTT,CASSQDSFEGGSSGNTIYF
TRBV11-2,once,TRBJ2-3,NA,TGTGCCAGCAGCGCCGTCAGGGGGGGCACAGATACGCAGTATTTT,CASSAVRGGTDTQYF
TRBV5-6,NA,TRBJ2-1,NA,TGTGCCAGCAGCTTGTCCGGGCCGGGGGAGCAGTTCTTC,CASSLSGPGEQFF
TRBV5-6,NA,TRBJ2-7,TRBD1,TGTGCCAGCAGCTTGACCGGGACAGGGGACGAGCAGTACTTC,CASSLTGTGDEQYF
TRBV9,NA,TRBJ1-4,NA,TGTGCCAGCAGCGAGGGGGTGAGCGCTAATGAAAAACTGTTTTTT,CASSEGVSANEKLFF
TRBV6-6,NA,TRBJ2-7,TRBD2,TGTGCCAGCAGCAGACTAGCGGGAGTTTTGTACGAGCAGTACTTC,CASSRLAGVLYEQYF
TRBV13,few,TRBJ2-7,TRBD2,TGTGCCAGCAGCTCACAAGCGGGGGCCTACGAGCAGTACTTC,CASSSQAGAYEQYF
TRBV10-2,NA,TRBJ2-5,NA,TGCGCCAGCAGCCGGGACATTCAAGAGACCCAGTACTTC,CASSRDIQETQYF
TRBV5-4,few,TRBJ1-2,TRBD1,TGTGCCAGCAGCCCTCTCCGACAGGGGACCTATGGCTACACCTTC,CASSPLRQGTYGYTF
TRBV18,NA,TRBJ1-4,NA,TGTGCCAGCTCTCCAAATTTTTATGCAACTAATGAAAAACTGTTTTTT,CASSPNFYATNEKLFF
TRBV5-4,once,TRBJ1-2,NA,TGTGCCAGCAGCTCTATGCCTTCGGCGGGCTACCCCTTC,CASSSMPSAGYPF
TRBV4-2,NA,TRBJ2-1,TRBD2,TGTGCCAGCAGCCAATTCTTCTCTGGCGGGGGATCCTACAATGAGCAGTTCTTC,CASSQFFSGGGSYNEQFF
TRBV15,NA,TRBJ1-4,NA,TGTGCCACCAGCAGAGTACAGAGGGCTAATGAAAAACTGTTTTTT,CATSRVQRANEKLFF
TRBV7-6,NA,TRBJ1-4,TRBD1,TGTGCCAGCAGCTTCCGGACAGGGACTAATGAAAAACTGTTTTTT,CASSFRTGTNEKLFF
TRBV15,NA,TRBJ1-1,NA,TGTGCCACCAGCAGAAATTCTGTGAACACTGAAGCTTTCTTT,CATSRNSVNTEAFF
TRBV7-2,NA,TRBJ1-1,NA,TGTCCCAGCAGCTTATTGGGGCGGCTTAACACTGAAGCTTTCTTT,CPSSLLGRLNTEAFF
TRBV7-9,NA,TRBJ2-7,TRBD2,TGTGCCAGCAGCTTAGGCCCTCTGGCTAGCGGGAGCTACGAGCAGTACTTC,CASSLGPLASGSYEQYF
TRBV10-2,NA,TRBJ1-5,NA,TGCGCCAGCAGTGAGCTAATGACAGGCAATCAGCCCCAGCATTTT,CASSELMTGNQPQHF
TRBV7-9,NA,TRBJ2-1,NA,TGTGCCAGCAGCTGGGTAGCCTCCTACAATGAGCAGTTCTTC,CASSWVASYNEQFF
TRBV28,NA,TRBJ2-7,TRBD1,TGTGCCAGCAGTTCGACGGGACAGGGAATAGCCTACGAGCAGTACTTC,CASSSTGQGIAYEQYF
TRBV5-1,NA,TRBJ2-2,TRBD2,TGCGCCCGCAGCTTGTTAACTAGCGGAAACACCGGGGAGCTGTTTTTT,CARSLLTSGNTGELFF
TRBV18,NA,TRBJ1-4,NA,TGTGCCAGCTCACCACCTACCGCAGGTGGCGAAAAACTGTTTTTT,CASSPPTAGGEKLFF
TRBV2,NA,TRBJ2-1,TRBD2,TGTGCCAGCAGTGAGATACTAGCGGGAGGGTTTGAGCAGTTCTTC,CASSEILAGGFEQFF
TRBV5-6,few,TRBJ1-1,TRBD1,TGTGCCAGCAGCTCCTACCCACAGGGGGCTGGGGCTGAAGCTTTCTTT,CASSSYPQGAGAEAFF
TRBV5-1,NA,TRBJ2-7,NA,TGCGCCAGCAGAGGTACAGCTCCCTACGAGCAGTACTTC,CASRGTAPYEQYF
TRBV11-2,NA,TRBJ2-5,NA,TGTGCCAGCAGCTTAATAGTGGAGGACCAAGAGACCCAGTACTTC,CASSLIVEDQETQYF
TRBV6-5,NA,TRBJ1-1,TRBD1,TGTGCCAGCAGCCCCGGACAGGGGACTGAAGCTTTCTTT,CASSPGQGTEAFF
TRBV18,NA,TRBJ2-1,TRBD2,TGTGCCAGCTCACCACCGGTGGGGGAGGGCCCTTACAATGAGCAGTTCTTC,CASSPPVGEGPYNEQFF
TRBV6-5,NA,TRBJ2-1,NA,TGTGCCAGCAGCCCTAGTGAAGGTAACGGCAATGAGCAGTTCTTC,CASSPSEGNGNEQFF
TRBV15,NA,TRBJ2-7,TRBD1,TGTGCCACCAGCAGAAATCCGGGACAGGGGGCCAGGGGTTACGAGCAGTACTTC,CATSRNPGQGARGYEQYF
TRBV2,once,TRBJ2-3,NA,TGTGCCAGCAGTGAAGGGGACGGGAGTAGCGATACGCAGTATTTT,CASSEGDGSSDTQYF
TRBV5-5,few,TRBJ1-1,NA,TGTGCCAGCAGCCGCAGTCTGAACACTGAAGCTTTCTTT,CASSRSLNTEAFF
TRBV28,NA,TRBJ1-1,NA,TGTGCCAGCAGTTTGTTCGGGGGATACACTGAAGCTTTCTTT,CASSLFGGYTEAFF
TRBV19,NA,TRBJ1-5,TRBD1,TGTGCCAGTACCCAGGGGGTTGGCAATCAGCCCCAGCATTTT,CASTQGVGNQPQHF
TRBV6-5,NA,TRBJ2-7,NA,TGTGCCAGCAGTTTAGGGGGCTCCTACGAGCAGTACTTC,CASSLGGSYEQYF
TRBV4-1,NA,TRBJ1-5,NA,TGCGCCAGCAGCCAAGAGAACAGGGGCAATCAGCCCCAGCATTTT,CASSQENRGNQPQHF
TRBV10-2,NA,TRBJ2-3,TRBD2,TGCGCCAGCAGTGAGTCGGGACTAGCAGCAGATACGCAGTATTTT,CASSESGLAADTQYF